Listed here are 14 T cell receptor beta chains from one sample, sequenced in a study of regulatory T cells in long-lasting Graves disease (dated by TCRdb to 2020 to 2023). The time point label, read with the paper, signifies: persistent/refractory GD, antithyroid drugs over 5 years with positive TRAb. For both TCR sequencing and RNA sequencing, RNA was extracted from PBMCs using TRIzol. Libraries were prepared through multiplex PCR. The run used an Illumina HiSeq 4000. iRepertoire HTBI primers and Arm-PCR amplification of CDR3 regions were used to construct TCR beta libraries. The raw public reads went through TCRdb reprocessing: fastp at Q25, MiXCR clone calling, in-frame beta chains kept. All rows with the same CDR3 protein become a single entry with the most common DNA and genes. Recorded for this sample are 250,000 to 300,000 distinct CDR3 sequences; 20% to 25% of them occurred a single time. The top ten constitute 45% to 70% of the sample.

The source material was peripheral blood mononuclear cells (PBMCs), sampled when the disease was refractory, from a patient treated with antithyroid drugs. Receptors originate from a female donor with Graves disease.

Many counts were recorded for this clonotype. Here the CDR3 DNA reads TGTGCCAGCCGACTGACGACGAACACCGGGGAGCTGTTTTTT. Protein: CASRLTTNTGELFF. The V gene is TRBV2, the J gene TRBJ2-2; no firm D call. V lost 8 bases and J lost 0, with 10 bases in between. Per the germline V gene, CDR1 is SNHLY and CDR2 is FYNNEI. CDR3 length: 14 residues.

On this clonotype itself: A read error is possible here, since a much larger clone lies one base away. V and J are TRBV7-2 and TRBJ2-7, with 10 bases matching TRBD1. The CDR3 length is 15 residues. CDR1 and CDR2 (germline): SGHTA, FQGNSA. With 1 base clipped from V and 6 bases from J, the junction kept 6 bases outside the gene matches. The CDR3 loop reads CASSLVGTGVGEQYF. CDR3 nucleotides: TGTGCCAGCAGCTTAGTAGGGACAGGGGTTGGCGAGCAGTACTTC.

This clonotype came up many times. The chain links TRBV7-2 to TRBJ2-7, with D possibly matching TRBD2 (6 bases). The CDR3 contains 16 residues. V was cut by 5 bases and J by 4 bases, with 21 bases left in between. Germline V CDR1 and CDR2: SGHTA, FQGNSA. This CDR3 is CASSEFGSSASYEQYF. The DNA of the CDR3 is TGTGCCAGCAGCGAATTTGGGTCTAGCGCGTCATACGAGCAGTACTTC. Together with reference TRBV7-2 and TRBJ2-7, the CDR3 gives the full variable domain: GAGVSQSPSNKVTEKGKDVELRCDPISGHTALYWYRQSLGQGLEFLIYFQGNSAPDKSGLPSDRFSAERTGGSVSTLTIQRTQQEDSAVYLCASSEFGSSASYEQYFGPGTRLTVT.

The chain carries TRBV5-6 and TRBJ1-1; D is perhaps TRBD1 (5 bases). Trimming took off 2 bases at V and 9 bases at J, with 17 bases between the two ends. Germline V lookup: CDR1 SGHDT, CDR2 YYEEEE. This CDR3 is built from 14 residues. In nucleotides, the CDR3 is TGTGCCAGCAGCTTAGGGCCGGTAGGGGAGAAAGCTTTCTTT. Translating it yields CASSLGPVGEKAFF.

Regarding this clonotype: A much bigger clone sits one base away, suggesting this may be a read error. V is TRBV3-2 and J is TRBJ2-7; TRBD1, as called in the table, went unchecked against the DNA. TRBV3-2 is flagged as a pseudogene. The CDR3 spans 13 residues. The CDR3 loop reads CASKGESLYEQYF. The CDR3 DNA reads TGTGCCAGCAAGGGGGAGTCCCTCTACGAGCAGTACTTC.

The V call is TRBV30, the J call TRBJ1-5; a possible D gene is TRBD1 (6 bases). The CDR3 totals 14 residues. V was pared by 3 bases and J by 7 bases, with 16 bases between. CDR1 is GTSNPN, CDR2 SVGIG, per germline (reference sequence). CDR3 sequence reads: CAWSSGQELQPQHF. The DNA of the CDR3 is TGTGCCTGGAGCTCGGGACAAGAATTACAGCCCCAGCATTTT.

The chain employs TRBV5-1 and TRBJ2-5; maybe TRBD2 (6 bases). V was clipped by 7 bases and J by 2 bases, with 12 bases between them. Per germline, CDR1 SGHRS and CDR2 YFSETQ. This CDR3 contains 13 residues. The CDR3 sequence is CASRGTEQETQYF. The CDR3 nucleotides are TGCGCCAGCCGCGGGACGGAACAAGAGACCCAGTACTTC.

This clonotype was detected a few times. The CDR3 DNA is TGCAGTGCTAGAGATTCCAGGGTCGACACTGAAGCTTTCTTT. Its translation: CSARDSRVDTEAFF. The genes are TRBV20-1 and TRBJ1-1; D perhaps matches TRBD1 (5 bases). The V end lost 0 bases, the J end lost 3 bases, and 11 bases lay between the germline ends. CDR1 and CDR2 from the germline V gene are DFQATT and SNEGSKA (reference sequence). CDR3 length equals 14 residues.

V and J are TRBV15 and TRBJ2-5, with D possibly TRBD2 on 6 matching bases. Per the germline V gene, CDR1 is LNHNV and CDR2 is YYDKDF (reference sequence). The CDR3 length is 15 residues. The V and J ends lost 8 bases and 2 bases respectively, with 18 bases between them. The CDR3 region has the DNA TGTGCCACCCGGGGGAAAGGAAGGCCACAAGAGACCCAGTACTTC. Translation: CATRGKGRPQETQYF.

The rearrangement links TRBV2 to TRBJ1-2; TRBD1 matches 9 bases. In germline, CDR1 is SNHLY, CDR2 FYNNEI. The CDR3 length is 12 residues. V was pared by 6 bases and J by 6 bases, with 2 bases of the junction left unmatched. The DNA for the CDR3 is TGTGCCAGCAGGGGACAGGGTGATGGCTACACCTTC. Translated, it gives CASRGQGDGYTF.

V and J are TRBV11-2 and TRBJ2-5; the match to TRBD2 covers 9 bases. The CDR3 is made up of 14 amino acids. The V and J ends lost 5 bases and 7 bases, in that order; junction bases with no gene match: 8. From germline, CDR1 is SGHAT and CDR2 FQNNGV. The CDR3 loop reads CASSVAGVKVTQYF. The CDR3 nucleotides are TGTGCCAGCAGCGTAGCGGGAGTGAAAGTGACCCAGTACTTC.

The genes are TRBV4-1 and TRBJ1-1, with TRBD1 as a possible D gene (6 bases). The CDR3 sequence is 17 residues long. V was pared by 0 bases and J by 0 bases, with 14 bases between. CDR1 is MGHRA, CDR2 YSYEKL, per germline. CDR3 in DNA: TGCGCCAGCAGCCAAGATGAGGGGGGAACGGTGAACACTGAAGCTTTCTTT. Translation gives CASSQDEGGTVNTEAFF.

This clonotype was detected many times. The chain couples TRBV7-2 to TRBJ2-2; no clear D. This CDR3 has 14 residues. Trimming cost V 1 base and J 0 bases, with 3 bases left between them. Germline-derived CDR1 and CDR2 are SGHTA and FQGNSA. The CDR3 DNA follows: TGTGCCAGCAGCTTAGATGCGAACACCGGGGAGCTGTTTTTT. Its translation is CASSLDANTGELFF.

This clonotype was observed a handful of times. The chain combines TRBV4-3 with TRBJ1-4; perhaps TRBD1 as D (5 bases). Trimming stripped 4 bases from V and 7 bases from J, with 19 bases between. The germline CDR1 and CDR2 sequences are LGHNA and YSLEER. This CDR3 has 16 residues. The CDR3 loop is CASSPKRGGRAEKLFF. The CDR3 coding sequence is TGCGCCAGCAGCCCCAAAAGGGGAGGGAGGGCTGAAAAACTGTTTTTT.